This T cell receptor beta chain was documented in a study of T-cell memory formation after mild COVID-19. TCRdb redid the calling of the 5' RACE reads with MiXCR, one entry per CDR3 protein. The sample contains over 350,000 distinct CDR3 sequences, 24% of which appear only once. Sequencing was performed on PBMCs or a T cell subset sorted from them (not recorded which). The sequence was obtained from an adult woman who had mild COVID-19 (a few samples of this study predate the infection). Cell type and time point are not known.

CDR3 coding DNA: TGTGCCAGCAGCCGAATTCAGGGAGGTGACACTGAAGCTTTCTTT. It encodes CASSRIQGGDTEAFF. The chain combines TRBV28 with TRBJ1-1; the D gene is possibly TRBD1 (5 bases). The length of the CDR3 is 15 residues. Deletions cut 6 bases from V and 3 bases from J, with 17 bases between. The germline V gene has CDR1 MDHEN and CDR2 SYDVKM.